This TCR beta chain was sequenced for a study of human T cells and chemical hapten exposure. CDR3 size: 13 residues. Germline V gene lookup returns CDR1 SGHRS and CDR2 YFSETQ. V was pared by 3 bases and J by 8 bases, with 12 bases between. Time point indicated: pre-sensitization, week 0. Treatment in this sample: therapeutic diphenylcyclopropenone sensitization with weekly scalp DPC. TCRdb independently ran MiXCR on the RACE reads; one entry per CDR3 protein. Of more than 150,000 distinct CDR3 sequences listed, around 30% were seen once; the top ten hold 2.9%. This specimen was whole blood, taken in connection with sensitization to the hapten diphenylcyclopropenone (DPC). The chain joins TRBV5-1 to TRBJ2-1, with D possibly TRBD2 on 6 matching bases. The TCR sequence derives from a woman in her thirties with alopecia areata. Some clones in this sample may be carry-over from other donors' samples. The CDR3 reads CASSSGVSDEQFF. The CDR3 DNA reads as TGCGCCAGCAGCTCGGGAGTGTCTGATGAGCAGTTCTTC.